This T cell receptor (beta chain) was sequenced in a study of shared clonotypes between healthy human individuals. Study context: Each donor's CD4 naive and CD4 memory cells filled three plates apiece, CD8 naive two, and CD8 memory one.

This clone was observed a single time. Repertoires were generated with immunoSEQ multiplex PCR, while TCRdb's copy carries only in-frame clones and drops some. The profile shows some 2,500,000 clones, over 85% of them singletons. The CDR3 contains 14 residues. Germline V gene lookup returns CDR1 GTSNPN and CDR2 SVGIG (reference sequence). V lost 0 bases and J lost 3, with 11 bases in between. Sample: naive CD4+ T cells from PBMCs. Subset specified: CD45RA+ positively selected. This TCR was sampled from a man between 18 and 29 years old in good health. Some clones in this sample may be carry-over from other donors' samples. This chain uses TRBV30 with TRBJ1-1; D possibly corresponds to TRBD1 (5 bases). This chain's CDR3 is CAWSVGTVDTEAFF. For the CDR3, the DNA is TGTGCCTGGAGTGTAGGGACGGTGGACACTGAAGCTTTCTTT.